The T cell receptor (beta chain) described here comes from a study of vaccination effects on CD4 cells after COVID-19. Expansion with viral peptide pools was applied to antigen-specific CD4+ T cells by the ViraFEST assay prior to sequencing. CD4+ T cells were isolated after 10 days of culture. Each vaccine recipient was nucleocapsid antibody negative and had no prior SARS-CoV-2 infection. This clone was seen more than once but under ten times. Its antigen is still unknown. Measured with immunoSEQ multiplex PCR; TCRdb has only the in-frame clones, and not every one. This repertoire shows about 20,000 clones, around 72% found once; its top ten account for approximately 9.1%. Trimming took off 5 bases at V and 7 bases at J, with 13 bases between the two ends. Germline V CDR1 and CDR2: KGHDR, SFDVKD. CDR3 size: 13 residues.

This chain connects TRBV24-1 to TRBJ1-2, with D perhaps matching TRBD1 (5 bases). The starting material was CD4+ T cells from PBMCs cultured with HCoV-NL63 spike peptides, obtained before COVID-19 vaccination. The sequence derives from a human donor who received a COVID-19 vaccine. CDR3 sequence (DNA): TGTGCCACCAGTGGGGGGTTTGGCCTTGGCTACACCTTC. Translating it yields CATSGGFGLGYTF.